This T cell receptor (beta chain) was found in a study of blood T cell repertoires in COVID-19. Study in general: Acute and convalescent COVID-19 samples came from the United States, Italy and Spain.

Germline V lookup: CDR1 LNHDA, CDR2 SQIVND (reference sequence). The CDR3 extends over 14 amino acids. This clone was seen a single time. At one end, the junction sequence differs from germline, possibly due to a read error. TCRdb keeps only in-frame clones here, not all; method: immunoSEQ multiplex PCR. The data contain just over 300,000 clones, about nine tenths of them singletons. The chain carries TRBV19 and TRBJ2-1; weak D call: TRBD2 (6 bases). This clonotype was sampled from a man aged 25-40 years who had recovered from COVID-19. The sequenced material came from PBMCs or T cells enriched from blood (not recorded which). In nucleotides, the CDR3 is TGTGCCAGTAGTATTAGGGACTCCTTCAATGAGCAGTTCTTC. It translates to CASSIRDSFNEQFF.